This T cell receptor beta chain is drawn from a study of T cell changes during pregnancy in multiple sclerosis (dated by TCRdb to about 2019). Regarding the study in general: In women with multiple sclerosis, the researchers looked at how the T cell repertoire shifted as pregnancy progressed.

The receptor library was made with the immunoSEQ multiplex PCR assay. TCRdb re-hosts the immuneACCESS table, in-frame sequences only. Its copies lack some clones; in the studies checked, an unresolved V gene accounts for under half of them, and the cause for the rest is not known. This sample comprises approximately 74,000 clones, approximately 90% of them detected only once. The biggest ten clones account for about 3% of the sample. Trimming takes 2 bases from V and 6 bases from J, and the germline ends sit 14 bases apart. The CDR1 and CDR2 encoded by the germline V gene (reference sequence) are MNHEY and SMNVEV. The CDR3 measures 14 amino acids from cysteine to phenylalanine. The kept DNA is CDR3 alone, 42 bases in frame from the first base. Comment on this clone: Its antigen remains undetermined. Base quality data are lacking; no much larger clone is found one base away.

This sequence was found in a female donor with multiple sclerosis, enrolled in a pregnancy study. The rearranged chain carries TRBV27 and TRBJ2-7; possibly the D gene is TRBD2, per 6 matching bases. The specimen comprised peripheral blood, sampled before pregnancy. The CDR3 is CASSLVAGRLEQYF. The bases read TGTGCCAGCAGTTTAGTTGCGGGAAGGCTCGAGCAGTACTTC.